This TCR beta chain was sequenced during a study of T cell repertoires in cytomegalovirus infection. Study-wide context: CMV infection and matching HLA type were both indicated by public TCR beta signatures.

A remark on this clonotype: Its antigen is unidentified.

TCRdb called the reads again in MiXCR, with one record for every CDR3 protein. The data show roughly 230,000 distinct CDR3 sequences, 17% seen once. CDR3 length equals 14 residues. CDR1 SQVTM and CDR2 ANQGSEA come from the germline V gene. V was clipped by 4 bases and J by 5 bases; unmatched bases: 7. Study conclusions and caveats: HLA-C-restricted CMV-specific TCR beta clonotypes prevailed in the ex vivo response.

This clonotype originated in a human donor in good health (CMV status not recorded). Some clones in this sample may be carry-over from other donors' samples. The chain links TRBV29-1 to TRBJ2-1, with 8 bases fitting TRBD1. Sequencing input: CD8+ T cells from PBMCs. The CDR3 nucleotides read TGCAGCGTTGCGGGCAGGGGGCTGCACAATGAGCAGTTCTTC. It encodes CSVAGRGLHNEQFF.